Each of the 29 T cell receptor beta chains below was sequenced from the same sample in a study of blood T cell repertoires in COVID-19. The repertoire was sequenced with immunoSEQ multiplex PCR; TCRdb's copy has only in-frame clones and lacks some. Of roughly 150,000 clones listed, around 80% are singletons. Sequencing was performed on peripheral blood. The receptors shown here come from a woman in her 70s who had recovered from COVID-19.

V usage is TRBV27 and J usage is TRBJ2-3; a possible D gene is TRBD1 (6 bases). The V gene's germline CDR1 is MNHEY and CDR2 SMNVEV (reference sequence). Trimming took off 2 bases at V and 6 bases at J, with 9 bases between the two ends. This CDR3 is built from 13 residues. CDR3 in amino acids: CASSLMGADTQYF. CDR3 coding DNA: TGTGCCAGCAGTTTAATGGGGGCGGATACGCAGTATTTT.

The chain's CDR3 is CASSPHPPGEGTEAFF. Here the CDR3 DNA reads TGTGCCAGCTCACCACATCCGCCAGGGGAGGGGACTGAAGCTTTCTTT. The rearrangement links TRBV18 to TRBJ1-1, with D tentatively TRBD1 (6 bases). CDR1 and CDR2 (germline): KGHSH, LQKENI. V dropped 1 base and J dropped 5 bases, with 17 bases sitting between them. This CDR3 contains 16 residues.

The V call is TRBV29-1, the J call TRBJ2-5; D may be TRBD1 (7 bases). CDR1 is SQVTM and CDR2 is ANQGSEA in the germline V gene. The CDR3 sequence is 16 residues long. Trimming removed 5 bases from V and 5 bases from J, with 24 bases in between. The CDR3 sequence: CSVWGDGDSREETQYF. The DNA for the CDR3 is TGCAGCGTTTGGGGGGATGGGGACAGCCGTGAGGAGACCCAGTACTTC.

The chain uses TRBV7-2 and TRBJ1-3; 7 bases are shared with TRBD1. V lost 5 bases to trimming and J lost 4 bases; unmatched junction nucleotides: 2. CDR1 is SGHTA, CDR2 FQGNSA, per germline. CDR3 length equals 13 residues. CDR3 region: CASSRDSGNTIYF. DNA for the CDR3: TGTGCCAGCAGCCGGGACAGCGGAAACACCATATATTTT. Complete variable domain (other parts from reference TRBV7-2 and TRBJ1-3): GAGVSQSPSNKVTEKGKDVELRCDPISGHTALYWYRQSLGQGLEFLIYFQGNSAPDKSGLPSDRFSAERTGGSVSTLTIQRTQQEDSAVYLCASSRDSGNTIYFGEGSWLTVV.

The gene calls are TRBV7-6 and TRBJ1-2, with 7 bases identical to TRBD1. CDR1 is SGHVS, CDR2 FNYEAQ, per germline. CDR3 length equals 16 residues. With V trimmed by 1 base and J by 4 bases, 9 bases remained unmatched. The CDR3 DNA reads TGTGCCAGCAGCTTAGGCCCCGGAGGGGGCCTCTATGGCTACACCTTC. It specifies CASSLGPGGGLYGYTF. The whole variable domain, filled in from reference TRBV7-6 and TRBJ1-2, reads GAGVSQSPRYKVTKRGQDVALRCDPISGHVSLYWYRQALGQGPEFLTYFNYEAQQDKSGLPNDRFSAERPEGSISTLTIQRTEQRDSAMYRCASSLGPGGGLYGYTFGSGTRLTVV.

This chain joins TRBV6-5 and TRBJ1-3, with 7 bases matching TRBD1. This CDR3 region has 15 residues. After removal of 5 bases from V and 1 base from J, the junction contained 5 bases not matched to a gene. The germline gives CDR1 MNHEY, CDR2 SVGAGI. In DNA, the CDR3 is TGTGCCAGCAGTCCAACAGGGGTTTCTGGAAACACCATATATTTT. It yields the protein CASSPTGVSGNTIYF.

Only one count was recorded for this clone. The rearrangement uses TRBV30 and TRBJ1-2; the D is unclear. The germline V gene has CDR1 GTSNPN and CDR2 SVGIG (reference sequence). V shed 5 bases and J shed 0 bases, with 16 bases lying between them. This CDR3 is built from 15 residues. This chain's CDR3 is CAWGRPSAANYGYTF. CDR3 DNA sequence: TGTGCCTGGGGGCGACCAAGTGCGGCTAACTATGGCTACACCTTC.

The rearrangement links TRBV5-1 to TRBJ2-2; D perhaps matches TRBD1 (6 bases). Trimming pared 0 bases from V and 3 bases from J, leaving 6 bases between. CDR3 size: 14 residues. From germline, CDR1 is SGHRS and CDR2 YFSETQ. DNA of the CDR3: TGCGCCAGCAGCTTGGCAGGGGACACCGGGGAGCTGTTTTTT. Protein sequence: CASSLAGDTGELFF. Full variable domain (missing parts from reference TRBV5-1 and TRBJ2-2): KAGVTQTPRYLIKTRGQQVTLSCSPISGHRSVSWYQQTPGQGLQFLFEYFSETQRNKGNFPGRFSGRQFSNSRSEMNVSTLELGDSALYLCASSLAGDTGELFFGEGSRLTVL.

The chain couples TRBV5-1 to TRBJ2-7, with TRBD2 as a possible D gene (5 bases). Between the trimmed V and J ends, which lost 0 bases and 2 bases, there was a span of 15 bases. Germline V gene data show CDR1 as SGHRS and CDR2 as YFSETQ. This CDR3 contains 16 residues. The CDR3 bases are TGCGCCAGCAGCTTGGCCCCGTCCCCCGGGGCCTACGAGCAGTACTTC. Amino acid sequence: CASSLAPSPGAYEQYF.

This chain uses TRBV5-4 with TRBJ2-3; D ambiguous. The CDR3 loop spans 14 amino acids. The germline gives CDR1 SGHNT, CDR2 YYREEE (reference sequence). Trimming took 1 base from V and 2 from J, leaving 8 bases between them. The CDR3 bases are TGTGCCAGCAGCTTGCGTCAGTACACAGATACGCAGTATTTT. Protein sequence: CASSLRQYTDTQYF. The full variable domain, in which reference TRBV5-4 and TRBJ2-3 provide the parts outside the CDR3, is ETGVTQSPTHLIKTRGQQVTLRCSSQSGHNTVSWYQQALGQGPQFIFQYYREEENGRGNFPPRFSGLQFPNYSSELNVNALELDDSALYLCASSLRQYTDTQYFGPGTRLTVL.

This rearrangement joins TRBV5-5 to TRBJ2-1; 11 nucleotides match TRBD2. The germline V gene encodes CDR1 SGHKS and CDR2 YYEKEE (reference sequence). The CDR3 has 16 amino acids. After removal of 1 base from V and 3 bases from J, the junction contained 3 bases not matched to a gene. Here the CDR3 reads CASSLMGLADYNEQFF. The CDR3 region has the DNA TGTGCCAGCAGCTTGATGGGACTAGCGGACTACAATGAGCAGTTCTTC.

The chain uses TRBV7-2 and TRBJ2-1; 11 nucleotides agree with TRBD2. This CDR3 has 16 residues. V was pared by 2 bases and J by 6 bases, with 6 bases of the junction left unmatched. Germline V gives CDR1 SGHTA, CDR2 FQGNSA. The CDR3 region is CASSLRQLAGVNEQFF. In nucleotides, the CDR3 is TGTGCCAGCAGCTTAAGGCAACTAGCGGGAGTCAATGAGCAGTTCTTC.

This clone was found many times. V is TRBV28 and J is TRBJ1-2; D is perhaps TRBD1 (6 bases). This CDR3 is built from 13 residues. Between the trimmed V and J ends, which lost 6 bases and 4 bases, there was a span of 12 bases. Germline CDR1 and CDR2: MDHEN and SYDVKM. The CDR3 bases are TGTGCCAGCAGGACCACAGGGACCTATGGCTACACCTTC. Protein sequence: CASRTTGTYGYTF.

This chain links TRBV5-4 with TRBJ2-1; 11 positions agree with TRBD2. The CDR3 has 19 residues. The V gene end was trimmed by 0 bases and the J gene end by 1 base; junction bases not matched to a gene: 9. Germline CDR1 reads SGHNT; CDR2 reads YYREEE (reference sequence). DNA of the CDR3: TGTGCCAGCAGCTTGGGGCCTAGCGGGAGGTTGGGGTCCTACAATGAGCAGTTCTTC. Translating gives CASSLGPSGRLGSYNEQFF.

This sequence joins TRBV3-1 (or the pseudogene TRBV3-2) and TRBJ2-3, with TRBD2 as a possible D gene (7 bases). The CDR3 has 16 residues. The germline CDR1 and CDR2 sequences are LGHDT and YNNKEL (reference sequence). V was clipped by 4 bases and J by 0 bases, with 14 bases between them. This CDR3 is CASSRHWGGSTDTQYF. For the CDR3, the DNA is TGTGCCAGCAGCCGCCATTGGGGGGGCAGCACAGATACGCAGTATTTT.

The chain recombines TRBV7-3 with TRBJ2-3; TRBD1 matches at 7 bases. The CDR3 contains 14 residues. Germline CDR1 reads SGHTA; CDR2 reads FQGTGA. Unmatched junction bases numbered 8, after V lost 5 bases and J lost 6 bases. The CDR3 coding sequence is TGTGCCAGCAGCCTAGGGGGCGGCGGGGATACGCAGTATTTT. Translating gives CASSLGGGGDTQYF.

This chain connects TRBV5-4 to TRBJ1-1, with 9 positions matching TRBD1. The ends lost 4 bases at V and 8 bases at J; junction bases unmatched: 12. This CDR3 contains 15 residues. Germline V gene lookup returns CDR1 SGHNT and CDR2 YYREEE (reference sequence). The CDR3: CASSPLGDRVNEAFF. For the CDR3, the DNA is TGTGCCAGCAGCCCGCTTGGGGACAGGGTAAACGAAGCTTTCTTT.

CDR3 sequence: CASTPGGSGGTQYF. CDR3 coding DNA: TGTGCCAGTACCCCTGGGGGGTCCGGGGGGACCCAGTACTTC. This rearrangement joins TRBV19 to TRBJ2-5, with a possible D match to TRBD2 (6 bases). V lost 7 bases and J lost 7, with 19 bases in between. Per germline, CDR1 LNHDA and CDR2 SQIVND (reference sequence). The CDR3 consists of 14 residues.

This clone was detected only once. The chain is built from TRBV25-1 and TRBJ2-1; 8 bases line up with TRBD1. V trimming: 7 bases; J trimming: 10 bases; junction bases outside the gene matches: 21. CDR1 MGHDK and CDR2 SYGVNS come from the germline V gene. CDR3 length equals 17 residues. The DNA for the CDR3 is TGTGCCAGCAAAAGCAGCCTGGGGAGGACAGGGCTGCGGGAGCAGTTCTTC. Translation: CASKSSLGRTGLREQFF.

V usage is TRBV5-6 and J usage is TRBJ1-2; D gene uncertain. The CDR3 contains 14 residues. Deletions cut 0 bases from V and 3 bases from J, with 9 bases between. Germline values: CDR1 SGHDT, CDR2 YYEEEE. This CDR3 reads CASSLVWRDYGYTF. The CDR3 bases are TGTGCCAGCAGCTTGGTATGGAGAGACTATGGCTACACCTTC. Full variable domain (remainder filled in from reference TRBV5-6 and TRBJ1-2): DAGVTQSPTHLIKTRGQQVTLRCSPKSGHDTVSWYQQALGQGPQFIFQYYEEEERQRGNFPDRFSGHQFPNYSSELNVNALLLGDSALYLCASSLVWRDYGYTFGSGTRLTVV.

The rearrangement joins TRBV25-1 to TRBJ2-1; 8 bases line up with TRBD2. The germline gives CDR1 MGHDK, CDR2 SYGVNS. Trimming removed 2 bases from V and 4 bases from J; junction bases left unmatched: 10. This CDR3 comprises 17 residues. The DNA of the CDR3 is TGTGCCAGCAGTGAAAAGGAGGGACTAGTGTCGTACAATGAGCAGTTCTTC. This gives the protein CASSEKEGLVSYNEQFF. Based on the CDR3 plus reference TRBV25-1 and TRBJ2-1, the full variable domain is EADIYQTPRYLVIGTGKKITLECSQTMGHDKMYWYQQDPGMELHLIHYSYGVNSTEKGDLSSESTVSRIRTEHFPLTLESARPSHTSQYLCASSEKEGLVSYNEQFFGPGTRLTVL.

The rearrangement joins TRBV27 to TRBJ2-1; 7 bases agree with TRBD2. Germline V gene sequence: CDR1 MNHEY, CDR2 SMNVEV (reference sequence). V was clipped by 6 bases and J by 10 bases; unmatched bases: 18. The CDR3 consists of 16 residues. DNA of the CDR3: TGTGCCAGCAGATCCACGGGACTACCCACCCTTTTGGAGCAGTTCTTC. This translates into CASRSTGLPTLLEQFF.

The chain couples TRBV7-8 to TRBJ1-1; TRBD1 agrees at 10 bases. Trimming took 5 bases from V and 5 from J; bases not matched to a gene: 8. The CDR3 is 15 residues long. Germline-derived CDR1 and CDR2 are SGHVS and FQNEAQ. CDR3 DNA: TGTGCCAGCAGCCCGTGGGACAGGGGAGGGACTGAAGCTTTCTTT. This gives the protein CASSPWDRGGTEAFF.

This clone appeared a single time. The chain joins TRBV5-1 to TRBJ2-1, with TRBD2 identical over 15 bases. CDR1 is SGHRS, CDR2 YFSETQ, per germline. This CDR3 is built from 17 residues. The V segment lost 6 bases and the J segment 10 bases; nucleotides outside the gene matches: 14. In DNA form, the CDR3 reads TGCGCCAGCACCGGACTAGCGGGAGGGGCCCGCCCGCGGGAGCAGTTCTTC. It translates to CASTGLAGGARPREQFF. Filled out from reference TRBV5-1 and TRBJ2-1, the complete variable domain reads KAGVTQTPRYLIKTRGQQVTLSCSPISGHRSVSWYQQTPGQGLQFLFEYFSETQRNKGNFPGRFSGRQFSNSRSEMNVSTLELGDSALYLCASTGLAGGARPREQFFGPGTRLTVL.

The chain joins TRBV4-1 to TRBJ2-7; D remains ambiguous. The CDR3 has 14 amino acids. Germline V gene lookup returns CDR1 MGHRA and CDR2 YSYEKL. V gave up 5 bases and J gave up 0 bases, with 11 bases separating them. The CDR3 DNA follows: TGCGCCAGCAGCGCCCCTGGCATCTCCTACGAGCAGTACTTC. Its protein is CASSAPGISYEQYF.

V is TRBV4-3 and J is TRBJ2-3; D is possibly TRBD2 (6 bases). Deletions cut 1 base from V and 4 bases from J, with 15 bases between. This CDR3 is built from 16 residues. Germline V gives CDR1 LGHNA, CDR2 YSLEER. CDR3 residues: CASSQARSGPPDTQYF. As DNA, the CDR3 is TGCGCCAGCAGCCAAGCGCGGAGCGGGCCCCCAGATACGCAGTATTTT.

This clone was picked up a small number of times. The chain is built from TRBV7-2 and TRBJ2-5, with a weak D call TRBD2 (6 bases). The CDR3 is 15 amino acids. Deletions cut 5 bases from V and 5 bases from J, with 18 bases between. Germline V gives CDR1 SGHTA, CDR2 FQGNSA. CDR3 residues: CASSPRGYRGETQYF. In DNA, the CDR3 is TGTGCCAGCAGCCCCCGAGGGTATCGGGGGGAGACCCAGTACTTC.

This rearrangement joins TRBV28 to TRBJ1-2; D is undetermined. Germline values: CDR1 MDHEN, CDR2 SYDVKM. The germline V and J ends were trimmed by 8 bases and 13 bases, with 11 bases remaining between them. The CDR3 spans 9 residues. Here the CDR3 DNA reads TGTGCCAGCGGGAGGGCAGCCACCTTC. Its protein product is CASGRAATF.

The sample holds a few counts of this clone. The V call is TRBV2, the J call TRBJ2-7, with 7 bases identical to TRBD1. The germline CDR1 and CDR2 sequences are SNHLY and FYNNEI. Trimming removed 7 bases from V and 2 bases from J; junction bases left unmatched: 11. This CDR3 region has 15 residues. Here the CDR3 DNA reads TGTGCCAGCATCACCACCGGGACAGCGACCTACGAGCAGTACTTC. It translates to CASITTGTATYEQYF.